The 2 T cell receptor beta chains in this list originate from one sample, sequenced in a study of CD8+ T cells in alopecia areata. Sequencing templates came from extracted RNA that was reverse transcribed into cDNA. The method was immunoSEQ multiplex PCR; TCRdb's version includes in-frame clones alone and lacks a portion of them. The sample yields 150,000 to 200,000 clones, about 54% seen once. Sequencing was carried out using CD4+ T cells sorted from blood. The receptors originated from a human donor in good health.

In this sample, this clone turned up a few times. V is TRBV10-3 and J is TRBJ2-7; D is perhaps TRBD1 (6 bases). Looked up from germline, CDR1 is ENHRY and CDR2 is SYGVKD. This CDR3 is built from 12 residues. With 4 bases removed from V and 3 bases from J, the gap between germline ends came to 7 bases. CDR3 loop: CAISGQDYEQYF. CDR3 bases: TGTGCCATCAGTGGACAGGACTACGAGCAGTACTTC.

The chain couples TRBV4-1 to TRBJ2-3; perhaps TRBD2 as D (6 bases). The CDR3 totals 14 residues. Germline V gives CDR1 MGHRA, CDR2 YSYEKL. V was cut by 1 base and J by 3 bases, with 8 bases left in between. The CDR3 DNA reads TGCGCCAGCAGCCAAGGACTAGGGACAGATACGCAGTATTTT. Translating it yields CASSQGLGTDTQYF.